Listed here are 25 T cell receptor beta chains from one sample, sequenced in a study of blood T cell repertoires in COVID-19. Using immunoSEQ multiplex PCR, the repertoire was profiled, and TCRdb retains in-frame clones only, with some absent. The sample has a few hundred thousand clones; approximately 90% are singletons. Sequenced sample: peripheral blood. The origin of the receptors is a woman between 55 and 75 years old with acute or convalescent COVID-19.

This clone was counted only a few times. The rearrangement joins TRBV28 to TRBJ2-1; 10 bases align to TRBD2. The CDR3 has 15 residues. CDR1 is MDHEN, CDR2 SYDVKM, per germline. Losses at the gene ends were 8 bases for V and 5 bases for J; bases not matched to a gene: 9. Written as DNA, the CDR3 is TGTGCCAGCGACCGTCTAGCGGGAGACCACAATGAGCAGTTCTTC. It codes for CASDRLAGDHNEQFF.

The chain uses TRBV5-1 and TRBJ1-3, with TRBD1 identical over 7 bases. Looked up from germline, CDR1 is SGHRS and CDR2 is YFSETQ. This CDR3 is 15 amino acids long. V shed 4 bases, J shed 0 bases, and the junction held 4 bases outside the gene matches. In nucleotides, the CDR3 is TGCGCCAGCAGCCCACCAGGGGGCTCTGGAAACACCATATATTTT. This encodes CASSPPGGSGNTIYF.

This clone has just one count. This chain joins TRBV5-5 and TRBJ1-1; no clear D. V gave up 2 bases and J gave up 0 bases, with 14 bases separating them. From germline, CDR1 is SGHKS and CDR2 YYEKEE (reference sequence). The CDR3 length is 16 residues. The CDR3 sequence: CASSLVLAAMNTEAFF. The CDR3 DNA follows: TGTGCCAGCAGCTTAGTCCTGGCGGCCATGAACACTGAAGCTTTCTTT.

V and J are TRBV10-3 and TRBJ2-1, with D maybe TRBD1 (6 bases). V gave up 7 bases and J gave up 2 bases, with 9 bases separating them. Looked up from germline, CDR1 is ENHRY and CDR2 is SYGVKD. The CDR3 loop spans 13 amino acids. The CDR3 coding sequence is TGTGCCATCAAAGGACAGACCTACAATGAGCAGTTCTTC. Its protein product is CAIKGQTYNEQFF.

J is TRBJ2-2 and V is TRBV13; possibly TRBD2 for D (5 bases). V was clipped by 0 bases and J by 7 bases, with 9 bases between them. This CDR3 has 14 amino acids. Germline V gene lookup returns CDR1 PRHDT and CDR2 FYEKMQ (reference sequence). The CDR3 DNA is TGTGCCAGCAGCTTAGGGGAGGTGGTCGGGGAGCTGTTTTTT. Protein: CASSLGEVVGELFF.

The chain uses TRBV7-2 and TRBJ2-7; 9 bases agree with TRBD2. Germline lookup yields CDR1 SGHTA and CDR2 FQGNSA. The V segment lost 5 bases and the J segment 7 bases; nucleotides outside the gene matches: 18. This CDR3 is 17 amino acids long. The CDR3: CASSAPRAGGPRREQYF. The CDR3 DNA follows: TGTGCCAGCAGCGCCCCCCGAGCGGGAGGCCCCAGGAGGGAGCAGTACTTC.

The chain employs TRBV6-1 and TRBJ1-6; D is undetermined. The ends were cut back, 1 base at V and 0 bases at J, with 10 bases in the middle. The CDR3 is 17 amino acids. Per the germline V gene, CDR1 is MNHNS and CDR2 is SASEGT. The CDR3 region is CASSEVPGSSYNSPLHF. In DNA, the CDR3 is TGTGCCAGCAGTGAAGTTCCGGGGAGCTCCTATAATTCACCCCTCCACTTT.

The V and J genes are TRBV19 and TRBJ1-2, with 7 bases matching TRBD1. V lost 6 bases and J lost 1; bases outside the gene matches: 5. CDR1 is LNHDA and CDR2 is SQIVND in the germline V gene (reference sequence). This CDR3 is built from 14 residues. CDR3 amino acids: CASSQTGVNYGYTF. CDR3 nucleotide sequence: TGTGCCAGTAGCCAAACAGGGGTTAACTATGGCTACACCTTC.

The chain is built from TRBV28 and TRBJ1-2, with a tentative D call TRBD1 (5 bases). The CDR3 is made up of 15 amino acids. Germline assignment: CDR1 MDHEN and CDR2 SYDVKM. V was trimmed by 3 bases and J by 2 bases, leaving 13 bases between them. The CDR3 loop reads CASSFPIRGNYGYTF. The CDR3 region has the DNA TGTGCCAGCAGTTTCCCCATAAGGGGCAACTATGGCTACACCTTC.

The chain has TRBV18 and TRBJ1-5, with 7 bases matching TRBD1. Germline V CDR1 and CDR2: KGHSH, LQKENI. The CDR3 has 15 residues. J was trimmed by 12 bases and V by 2 bases; bases with no gene match: 13. The CDR3 DNA reads as TGTGCCAGCTCACCAGGGACAGTCTCCCAAATACTCCAGCATTTT. Translating gives CASSPGTVSQILQHF.

The rearrangement joins TRBV13 to TRBJ2-7; 9 nucleotides line up with TRBD1. V was clipped by 5 bases and J by 4 bases; unmatched bases: 12. The CDR3 spans 16 residues. Germline values: CDR1 PRHDT, CDR2 FYEKMQ (reference sequence). The CDR3 nucleotides read TGTGCCAGCAGCCCTATACGACAGGGGGGGGAGTACGAGCAGTACTTC. This translates into CASSPIRQGGEYEQYF. Filled out from reference TRBV13 and TRBJ2-7, the complete variable domain reads AAGVIQSPRHLIKEKRETATLKCYPIPRHDTVYWYQQGPGQDPQFLISFYEKMQSDKGSIPDRFSAQQFSDYHSELNMSSLELGDSALYFCASSPIRQGGEYEQYFGPGTRLTVT.

The chain combines TRBV7-7 with TRBJ1-6; tentative D call: TRBD1 (6 bases). This CDR3 is 14 amino acids long. Germline CDR1 reads SSHAT; CDR2 reads FNYEAQ (reference sequence). The V gene lost 2 bases and the J gene lost 10 bases, with 12 bases spanning the gap. CDR3 region: CASSLNGDKSPLHF. CDR3 DNA sequence: TGTGCCAGCAGCTTAAATGGGGACAAGTCACCCCTCCACTTT.

The V gene is TRBV6-5, the J gene TRBJ1-2, with 9 bases aligning to TRBD1. V lost 6 bases, J lost 6 bases, and 8 bases stayed unmatched. Germline V gene lookup returns CDR1 MNHEY and CDR2 SVGAGI. This CDR3 spans 14 amino acids. CDR3 region: CASRYLQGANGYTF. The CDR3 DNA follows: TGTGCCAGCAGATATCTACAGGGGGCGAATGGCTACACCTTC.

The chain uses TRBV7-2 and TRBJ2-7; 9 bases are shared with TRBD2. V was clipped by 1 base and J by 0 bases; unmatched bases: 4. There are 16 residues in the CDR3. Germline V gene data show CDR1 as SGHTA and CDR2 as FQGNSA. CDR3 loop: CASSLGLAASSYEQYF. For the CDR3, the DNA is TGTGCCAGCAGCTTAGGACTAGCGGCGAGCTCCTACGAGCAGTACTTC.

The DNA of the CDR3 is TGTGCCAGCAGCAAAGCGCTGCGTGACACCAATCAGCCCCAGCATTTT. It specifies CASSKALRDTNQPQHF. The chain carries TRBV21-1 and TRBJ1-5; the D call TRBD1 from the table was never checked on the DNA. TRBV21-1 is a known pseudogene. CDR3 size: 16 residues.

The rearrangement joins TRBV6-2 or TRBV6-3 to TRBJ1-5, with a possible D match to TRBD1 (5 bases). This CDR3 is 14 amino acids long. The V end lost 6 bases, the J end lost 2 bases, and 11 bases lay between the germline ends. In germline, CDR1 is MNHEY, CDR2 SVGEGT. DNA for the CDR3: TGTGCCAGCAGCTTCAGGGATCGCAATCAGCCCCAGCATTTT. It specifies CASSFRDRNQPQHF.

The chain has TRBV30 and TRBJ2-7, with unresolved D. Per germline, CDR1 GTSNPN and CDR2 SVGIG (reference sequence). The CDR3 loop spans 12 amino acids. The germline V and J ends were trimmed by 0 bases and 3 bases, with 6 bases remaining between them. CDR3 residues: CAWSVANYEQYF. The CDR3 DNA sequence: TGTGCCTGGAGTGTAGCGAACTACGAGCAGTACTTC.

The V gene is TRBV3-1 (or the pseudogene TRBV3-2), the J gene TRBJ2-7, with 12 bases matching TRBD2. Germline values: CDR1 LGHDT, CDR2 YNNKEL (reference sequence). Trimming took 3 bases from V and 3 from J; bases not matched to a gene: 3. This CDR3 spans 15 amino acids. The DNA for the CDR3 is TGTGCCAGCAGCCAGTCTAGCGGGAGGGTCTACGAGCAGTACTTC. Its protein is CASSQSSGRVYEQYF.

This chain joins TRBV6-5 and TRBJ1-4, with a weak D call TRBD1 (6 bases). Germline lookup yields CDR1 MNHEY and CDR2 SVGAGI. The ends were cut back, 5 bases at V and 10 bases at J, with 11 bases in the middle. The CDR3 totals 12 residues. The CDR3 region has the DNA TGTGCCAGCAGTCCCGACAGGCGAAAACTGTTTTTT. It encodes CASSPDRRKLFF.

The rearrangement links TRBV30 to TRBJ2-1, with a tentative D call TRBD2 (6 bases). V lost 4 bases and J 0 bases, leaving 13 bases between the germline ends. The CDR3 extends over 15 amino acids. Germline-derived CDR1 and CDR2 are GTSNPN and SVGIG (reference sequence). The CDR3 protein is CAWNPGESSYNEQFF. The CDR3 DNA reads TGTGCCTGGAACCCGGGAGAGAGCTCCTACAATGAGCAGTTCTTC.

The chain uses TRBV6-1 and TRBJ1-3; D is perhaps TRBD1 (5 bases). The CDR3 is 19 residues long. From germline, CDR1 is MNHNS and CDR2 SASEGT. The germline V and J ends were trimmed by 4 bases and 7 bases, with 29 bases remaining between them. The CDR3 DNA reads TGTGCCAGCAGTGCCCTCCAAGAAACAGGAGTGGTTCGGGCTAACACCATATATTTT. Protein sequence: CASSALQETGVVRANTIYF.

The rearrangement uses TRBV3-1 (or the pseudogene TRBV3-2) and TRBJ1-6; tentative D call: TRBD1 (5 bases). This CDR3 spans 14 amino acids. V lost 0 bases and J 10 bases, leaving 10 bases between the germline ends. CDR1 and CDR2 from the germline V gene are LGHDT and YNNKEL (reference sequence). The DNA for the CDR3 is TGTGCCAGCAGCCAAGATCCAGGGAACTCACCCCTCCACTTT. It translates to CASSQDPGNSPLHF.

This rearrangement joins TRBV7-2 to TRBJ2-2; 9 bases fit TRBD1. The CDR3 is made up of 15 amino acids. The V gene end was trimmed by 6 bases and the J gene end by 4 bases; junction bases not matched to a gene: 6. From germline, CDR1 is SGHTA and CDR2 FQGNSA. The DNA for the CDR3 is TGTGCCAGCAGAAACAGGGGGCAGGGCACCGGGGAGCTGTTTTTT. Residues: CASRNRGQGTGELFF.

Comment on this clone: The sample contains more than one DNA sequence encoding this CDR3. This chain joins TRBV27 and TRBJ2-2; the match to TRBD1 covers 9 bases. Germline CDR1 and CDR2: MNHEY and SMNVEV (reference sequence). With 5 bases clipped from V and 3 bases from J, the junction kept 1 base outside the gene matches. The length of the CDR3 is 14 residues. This CDR3 reads CASSRTGDTGELFF. CDR3 coding DNA: TGTGCCAGCAGTCGGACAGGGGACACCGGGGAGCTGTTTTTT.

The chain recombines TRBV28 with TRBJ2-1; TRBD2 matches at 8 bases. The CDR3 is 17 residues long. The V segment lost 6 bases and the J segment 2 bases; nucleotides outside the gene matches: 12. CDR1 is MDHEN and CDR2 is SYDVKM in the germline V gene. The CDR3 DNA reads as TGTGCCAGCAGCTTCGCGGGGGGAAAAAGACCCTACAATGAGCAGTTCTTC. Protein: CASSFAGGKRPYNEQFF.